This passage covers 25 T cell receptor beta chains from one sample sequenced in a study of T cells in Graves' hyperthyroidism and ophthalmopathy. Amplification of TCR beta CDR3 regions used RNA as the template. HTBI primers were employed in a first-round RT-PCR of the TCR CDR3. TCRdb processed the multiplex PCR reads anew with MiXCR; each CDR3 protein has one entry. The table has 480,000 or so distinct CDR3 sequences, 14% seen once; the top ten hold around 17%. The source material was blood. Every receptor here comes from a woman younger than 35 with Graves' hyperthyroidism.

The chain has TRBV5-1 and TRBJ2-7; D may be TRBD1 or TRBD2 (5 bases each). Germline V CDR1 and CDR2: SGHRS, YFSETQ. The CDR3 totals 14 residues. V gave up 4 bases and J gave up 7 bases, with 18 bases separating them. The CDR3 coding sequence is TGCGCCAGCAGCATGGGACCTGAGATGCGGGAGCAGTACTTC. This gives the protein CASSMGPEMREQYF.

This clonotype has ten or more counts. The chain is built from TRBV5-1 and TRBJ1-1; D not resolved. The CDR3 extends over 16 amino acids. The germline CDR1 and CDR2 sequences are SGHRS and YFSETQ. Trimming took 2 bases from V and 1 from J, leaving 15 bases between them. CDR3 bases: TGCGCCAGCAGCTTCGCCTCCGGGCCTACGAACACTGAAGCTTTCTTT. Its protein product is CASSFASGPTNTEAFF.

The sample holds many counts of this clonotype. The chain links TRBV7-3 to TRBJ2-7; 11 nucleotides align to TRBD1. Germline trimming cut 5 bases from V and 3 bases from J; bases unmatched to any gene: 3. This CDR3 comprises 14 residues. In germline, CDR1 is SGHTA, CDR2 FQGTGA. CDR3: CASSTGTGGYEQYV. The DNA of the CDR3 is TGTGCCAGCAGCACCGGGACAGGGGGCTACGAGCAGTACGTC.

Ten or more counts support this clonotype. V usage is TRBV10-3 and J usage is TRBJ2-3; 10 bases align to TRBD2. The CDR3 sequence is 17 residues long. The germline V gene has CDR1 ENHRY and CDR2 SYGVKD. V shed 4 bases, J shed 5 bases, and the junction held 12 bases outside the gene matches. Here the CDR3 reads CAISVYSSGSGEDTQYF. In DNA, the CDR3 is TGTGCCATCAGTGTCTATTCTAGCGGGAGTGGGGAAGATACGCAGTATTTT.

This clonotype was detected many times. This chain uses TRBV4-1 with TRBJ1-5, with TRBD1 as a possible D gene (5 bases). The CDR3 has 13 amino acids. CDR1 is MGHRA and CDR2 is YSYEKL in the germline V gene. V lost 0 bases, J lost 7 bases, and 7 bases lay in between. The CDR3 DNA follows: TGCGCCAGCAGCCAAGAAGGGGCCCAGCCCCAGCATTTT. This gives the protein CASSQEGAQPQHF.

This clonotype occurred many times. The chain has TRBV7-8 and TRBJ1-4; D is unclear. This CDR3 contains 14 residues. Germline CDR1 is SGHVS and CDR2 is FQNEAQ. The V end lost 2 bases, the J end lost 2 bases, and 6 bases lay between the germline ends. The CDR3 sequence: CASSLRDTNEKLFF. The CDR3, as DNA: TGTGCCAGCAGCTTACGGGATACTAATGAAAAACTGTTTTTT.

This sequence joins TRBV19 and TRBJ2-2; no clear D. Germline V gives CDR1 LNHDA, CDR2 SQIVND (reference sequence). The CDR3 is 14 residues long. V shed 5 bases and J shed 0 bases, with 7 bases lying between them. CDR3 in DNA: TGTGCCAGTAGTGTTACGTCGAACACCGGGGAGCTGTTTTTT. Amino acids: CASSVTSNTGELFF.

This clonotype was observed at least ten times. The V and J genes are TRBV30 and TRBJ2-3, with D unresolved. The V end was cut by 0 bases, the J end by 2 bases, with 3 bases between. Per the germline V gene, CDR1 is GTSNPN and CDR2 is SVGIG (reference sequence). The CDR3 length is 12 residues. DNA for the CDR3: TGTGCCTGGAGTGTACTCACAGATACGCAGTATTTT. Translating it yields CAWSVLTDTQYF.

This clonotype was counted ten times or more. The chain recombines TRBV7-2 with TRBJ1-1, with D unclear. Trimming pared 2 bases from V and 1 base from J, leaving 14 bases between. Germline V gene data show CDR1 as SGHTA and CDR2 as FQGNSA. The CDR3 has 16 residues. DNA of the CDR3: TGTGCCAGCAGCTTAAGGCCGCAGCCTTCGAACACTGAAGCTTTCTTT. Residues: CASSLRPQPSNTEAFF.

At least ten counts were recorded for this clonotype. V and J are TRBV7-2 and TRBJ2-1, with a possible D match to TRBD2 (6 bases). CDR3 length: 14 residues. With 3 bases removed from V and 7 bases from J, the gap between germline ends came to 13 bases. Germline CDR1 is SGHTA and CDR2 is FQGNSA. The CDR3 loop is CASSFELAINEQFF. CDR3 coding DNA: TGTGCCAGCAGCTTCGAACTAGCTATTAATGAGCAGTTCTTC.

This clonotype showed up many times. This chain joins TRBV3-1 and TRBJ1-5; the D is unclear. V gave up 1 base and J gave up 2 bases, with 12 bases separating them. Looked up from germline, CDR1 is LGHDT and CDR2 is YNNKEL (reference sequence). The CDR3 is 16 amino acids. The CDR3 protein is CASSQGGGYGNQPQHF. The CDR3 nucleotides read TGTGCCAGCAGCCAAGGGGGAGGGTACGGCAATCAGCCCCAGCATTTT.

This clonotype has ten or more counts. The chain couples TRBV2 to TRBJ1-5, with 8 positions matching TRBD1. Germline CDR1 and CDR2: SNHLY and FYNNEI. After removal of 7 bases from V and 2 bases from J, the junction contained 4 bases not matched to a gene. The CDR3 is 14 amino acids. The CDR3 protein is CASNTGGRNQPQHF. The DNA for the CDR3 is TGTGCCAGCAATACAGGGGGTCGCAATCAGCCCCAGCATTTT.

This chain joins TRBV12-3 or TRBV12-4 and TRBJ1-6; no clear D gene. This CDR3 region has 15 residues. The V end was cut by 2 bases, the J end by 3 bases, with 8 bases between. The CDR3: CASSLRTVYNSPLHF. As DNA, the CDR3 is TGTGCCAGCAGTTTAAGGACGGTCTATAATTCACCCCTCCACTTT.

The chain carries TRBV6-1 and TRBJ1-5; D unclear. The CDR3 spans 16 residues. V was clipped by 0 bases and J by 4 bases, with 13 bases between them. Germline CDR1 is MNHNS and CDR2 is SASEGT. CDR3 in DNA: TGTGCCAGCAGTGAAGCGCTCCGGGGTACGAATCAGCCCCAGCATTTT. Translating it yields CASSEALRGTNQPQHF.

The V and J genes are TRBV7-9 and TRBJ2-2; D is perhaps TRBD1 or TRBD2 (6 bases each). The germline V and J ends were trimmed by 2 bases and 5 bases, with 18 bases remaining between them. CDR1 SEHNR and CDR2 FQNEAQ come from the germline V gene (reference sequence). The CDR3 spans 17 residues. Here the CDR3 DNA reads TGTGCCAGCAGCTTATCTTGGAGGGGGGCGAGGACCGGGGAGCTGTTTTTT. It yields the protein CASSLSWRGARTGELFF.

Comment on this clonotype: This may be a read error: a much more frequent sequence differs by one nucleotide. J is TRBJ2-1 and V is TRBV6-2 or TRBV6-3, with no clear D. V lost 6 bases and J 10 bases, leaving 16 bases between the germline ends. The CDR3 totals 13 residues. The germline V gene has CDR1 MNHEY and CDR2 SVGEGT. In DNA, the CDR3 is TGTGCCAGCAGATCGACCGACCGTTACGAGCAGTTCTTC. It translates to CASRSTDRYEQFF.

This clonotype was seen many times. This rearrangement joins TRBV19 to TRBJ1-4, with TRBD1 matching 9 bases. The CDR3 covers 14 residues. After removal of 10 bases from V and 0 bases from J, the junction contained 3 bases not matched to a gene. CDR1 and CDR2 from the germline V gene are LNHDA and SQIVND (reference sequence). The CDR3 reads CATGQGPTNEKLFF. In DNA form, the CDR3 reads TGTGCCACCGGACAGGGGCCAACTAATGAAAAACTGTTTTTT.

The chain recombines TRBV28 with TRBJ2-2, with 7 bases fitting TRBD1. Germline values: CDR1 MDHEN, CDR2 SYDVKM. J lost 1 base, V lost 2 bases, and 4 bases had no gene match. The CDR3 length is 16 residues. CDR3 sequence: CASSLRRTGNTGELFF. The CDR3 DNA sequence: TGTGCCAGCAGTTTACGACGGACAGGGAACACCGGGGAGCTGTTTTTT.

V and J are TRBV27 and TRBJ2-2, with no clear D. V lost 7 bases to trimming and J lost 6 bases, with 9 bases between them. Looked up from germline, CDR1 is MNHEY and CDR2 is SMNVEV (reference sequence). CDR3 length: 12 amino acids. The CDR3 here is CASKEYAGELFF. The CDR3 coding sequence is TGTGCCAGCAAAGAGTACGCCGGGGAGCTGTTTTTT.

CDR3 in amino acids: CASSQDSGGRGYTF. CDR3 DNA sequence: TGTGCCAGCAGCCAAGACTCAGGGGGCCGGGGCTACACCTTC. This chain connects TRBV3-1 to TRBJ1-2; TRBD1 matches 8 bases. This CDR3 is built from 14 residues. CDR1 LGHDT and CDR2 YNNKEL come from the germline V gene (reference sequence). With 0 bases clipped from V and 8 bases from J, the junction kept 5 bases outside the gene matches.

This clonotype came up many times. The chain couples TRBV2 to TRBJ1-5; D gene ambiguous. Trimming took 6 bases from V and 0 from J, leaving 12 bases between them. This CDR3 contains 15 residues. Per germline, CDR1 SNHLY and CDR2 FYNNEI. DNA for the CDR3: TGTGCCAGCAGCCGCAATTCCGATAGCAATCAGCCCCAGCATTTT. This codes for CASSRNSDSNQPQHF.

This clonotype showed up many times. The CDR3 sequence: CASSGVTAREQFF. CDR3 nucleotide sequence: TGTGCCAGCAGCGGAGTGACAGCCAGGGAGCAGTTCTTC. This chain uses TRBV11-2 with TRBJ2-1, with D perhaps matching TRBD1 (5 bases). Per the germline V gene, CDR1 is SGHAT and CDR2 is FQNNGV. The CDR3 is 13 residues long. The V gene lost 5 bases and the J gene lost 10 bases, with 15 bases spanning the gap.

This chain joins TRBV19 and TRBJ2-3; TRBD2 might be the D (6 bases). The germline V gene has CDR1 LNHDA and CDR2 SQIVND (reference sequence). This CDR3 has 15 amino acids. The ends were cut back, 3 bases at V and 0 bases at J, with 10 bases in the middle. CDR3 sequence reads: CASSIELASTDTQYF. CDR3 nucleotide sequence: TGTGCCAGTAGTATCGAACTAGCTAGCACAGATACGCAGTATTTT.

This clonotype was found many times. V gene TRBV24-1 combines with J gene TRBJ2-1, with TRBD1 identical over 8 bases. There are 16 residues in the CDR3. The trim removed 3 bases at V and 7 bases at J, leaving 10 bases unmatched. Germline V lookup: CDR1 KGHDR, CDR2 SFDVKD. The CDR3 loop is CATSDTRDRFLNEQFF. CDR3 DNA sequence: TGTGCCACCAGTGATACCCGGGACAGGTTCTTGAATGAGCAGTTCTTC.

This clonotype was observed at least ten times. This chain joins TRBV2 and TRBJ2-3; 10 positions agree with TRBD2. The CDR3 totals 19 residues. Germline loops: CDR1 SNHLY, CDR2 FYNNEI. Trimming cost V 6 bases and J 2 bases; bases outside gene matches: 17. The CDR3: CASRKGAGGTIHHTDTQYF. The CDR3 region has the DNA TGTGCCAGCAGAAAGGGAGCGGGGGGGACTATCCACCACACAGATACGCAGTATTTT.